This T cell receptor beta chain was identified in a study of T cells of healthy individuals (dated by TCRdb to 2017 to 2018). This clonotype was counted only a few times. Its antigen remains undetermined. No base-level quality is on record; no much larger clone is a single base apart. The library was produced with 5' RACE. The sequencer listed for this sample is Illumina MiSeq. TCRdb ran its own pipeline on the public reads, namely fastp trimming at Q25 and MiXCR clone calling, and kept in-frame beta chains. Every CDR3 protein is listed once, alongside the most common genes and DNA of its rows. The sample table shows about 96,000 distinct CDR3 sequences, and 15% to 20% are seen once. In total, the top ten clones hold 6.2% of the sample. The junction shows trimming of 0 bases on V and 2 bases on J, plus 10 bases between the germline ends. The CDR3 starts with the cysteine, ends with the phenylalanine, and has 15 residues. The entry retains the CDR3 DNA only, 45 bases that are in frame from base 1. CDR1 and CDR2 are drawn from the germline V gene: MNHNS, SASEGT.

This sequence uses TRBV6-1 and TRBJ2-5; the D gene is perhaps TRBD1, from 6 matching bases. The receptor was derived from a human donor in good health. The DNA reads TGTGCCAGCAGTGAAGCCCCGGACAGTCAAGAGACCCAGTACTTC. Its product reads: CASSEAPDSQETQYF.